This is a list of T cell receptor beta chains from one sample in a study of blood T cell repertoires in COVID-19. TCRdb's copy holds only in-frame clones and misses some; the assay was immunoSEQ multiplex PCR. The data contain approximately 210,000 clones, about 91% of them singletons. Sequenced sample: peripheral blood. The receptors derive from a man in his thirties or forties with acute or convalescent COVID-19. Each CDR3 is given with its conserved first and last residue. The D gene is left open where the match is weak. The listing skips clone size in some rows; elsewhere it reads once, few, many or a size class.

clone size	D gene	V gene	J gene	CDR3 protein	CDR3 DNA
once	TRBD1	TRBV10-3	TRBJ1-6	CAIRGTGYYSPLHF	TGTGCCATCAGGGGGACAGGGTATTATTCACCCCTCCACTTT
.	TRBD1	TRBV6-4	TRBJ1-2	CASSPGTVDYGYTF	TGTGCCAGCAGTCCCGGGACAGTTGACTATGGCTACACCTTC
.	TRBD2	TRBV4-1	TRBJ2-5	CASSQQASGRAGETQYF	TGCGCCAGCAGCCAACAGGCTAGCGGGAGGGCCGGGGAGACCCAGTACTTC
.	TRBD2	TRBV5-4	TRBJ2-3	CASSRLAGSTDTQYF	TGTGCCAGCAGCCGACTAGCGGGAAGCACAGATACGCAGTATTTT
.	.	TRBV2	TRBJ1-1	CASSIQGSEAFF	TGTGCCAGCAGTATACAGGGTTCTGAAGCTTTCTTT
.	.	TRBV28	TRBJ1-4	CASGSGRKLFF	TGTGCCAGCGGGTCAGGGCGAAAACTGTTTTTT
.	.	TRBV28	TRBJ2-7	CASTPSGSSYEQYF	TGTGCCAGCACCCCCTCTGGGAGCTCCTACGAGCAGTACTTC
.	.	TRBV11-1	TRBJ1-2	CASSPGGRGYHYGYTF	TGTGCCAGCAGCCCCGGGGGGCGCGGATATCACTATGGCTACACCTTC
.	.	TRBV12-3/TRBV12-4	TRBJ1-3	CASSRESRNTIYF	TGTGCCAGCAGTAGAGAGAGCCGAAACACCATATATTTT
once	TRBD2	TRBV24-1	TRBJ2-7	CATSDAGRAGGAPYEQYF	TGTGCCACCAGTGACGCTGGACGGGCGGGAGGGGCCCCCTACGAGCAGTACTTC
once	.	TRBV5-1	TRBJ2-4	CASSLARSGGTNIQYF	TGCGCCAGCAGCTTGGCGAGGTCTGGAGGGACAAACATTCAGTACTTC
once	TRBD1	TRBV5-6	TRBJ2-1	CASSLAGTAYNEQFF	TGTGCCAGCAGCTTGGCGGGGACAGCTTACAATGAGCAGTTCTTC
.	.	TRBV27	TRBJ2-7	CASSPRNDHEQYF	TGTGCCAGCAGTCCCAGGAACGACCACGAGCAGTACTTC
.	TRBD1	TRBV7-6	TRBJ1-2	CASSRQGVNYGYTF	TGTGCCAGCAGTAGACAGGGAGTAAACTATGGCTACACCTTC
.	TRBD1	TRBV28	TRBJ1-3	CASSFSRGQDGNTIYF	TGTGCCAGCAGTTTTTCGAGGGGGCAGGATGGAAACACCATATATTTT
.	.	TRBV11-2	TRBJ1-6	CASSSSRGYNSPLHF	TGTGCCAGCAGCTCGAGTCGGGGATATAATTCACCCCTCCACTTT
once	TRBD2	TRBV2	TRBJ2-4	CASSPGLAGGTTLAPAKNIQYF	TGTGCCAGCAGTCCTGGACTAGCGGGAGGGACTACCCTAGCGCCAGCCAAAAACATTCAGTACTTC
once	.	TRBV18	TRBJ1-5	CASSHRSQTDNQPQHF	TGTGCCAGCTCACATCGGAGTCAGACAGACAATCAGCCCCAGCATTTT
.	.	TRBV7-2	TRBJ2-7	CASSLMSTGWYEQYF	TGTGCCAGCAGCTTAATGAGTACAGGGTGGTACGAGCAGTACTTC
.	.	TRBV7-9	TRBJ1-1	CASSLTAMNTEAFF	TGTGCCAGCAGCTTGACAGCTATGAACACTGAAGCTTTCTTT
.	.	TRBV28	TRBJ2-4	CASSRILTSSRNIQYF	TGTGCCAGCAGCCGAATTTTAACTAGCTCCCGAAACATTCAGTACTTC
few	.	TRBV6-1	TRBJ1-4	CASSEAARAGEKLFF	TGTGCCAGCAGTGAAGCTGCCAGGGCTGGGGAAAAACTGTTTTTT
.	.	TRBV27	TRBJ2-5	CASRQTGVGETQYF	TGTGCCAGCAGACAAACGGGAGTCGGGGAGACCCAGTACTTC
.	.	TRBV27	TRBJ2-3	CASSLKGRADTQYF	TGTGCCAGCAGTTTGAAGGGGCGTGCAGATACGCAGTATTTT
.	TRBD1	TRBV5-4	TRBJ2-2	CASRPGTGGNGELFF	TGTGCCAGCAGACCCGGGACAGGGGGCAACGGGGAGCTGTTTTTT
.	TRBD2	TRBV6-5	TRBJ2-3	CASSYSSGSGTQYF	TGTGCCAGCAGTTACTCGAGCGGGAGCGGTACGCAGTATTTT
few	TRBD2	TRBV5-1	TRBJ2-1	CASSHRGTSGRNEQFF	TGCGCCAGCAGCCACCGAGGGACTAGCGGGAGAAATGAGCAGTTCTTC
.	.	TRBV5-6	TRBJ2-7	CASSLVPTERPYEQYF	TGTGCCAGCAGCTTGGTCCCGACAGAGAGACCCTACGAGCAGTACTTC
.	.	TRBV11-2	TRBJ1-2	CASSSVRLRQNYGYTF	TGTGCCAGCAGCTCGGTAAGATTGAGACAGAACTATGGCTACACCTTC
.	.	TRBV29-1	TRBJ2-1	CSVAVYTYNEQFF	TGCAGCGTTGCCGTGTACACCTACAATGAGCAGTTCTTC
.	.	TRBV18	TRBJ1-5	CASSSQFHSNQPQHF	TGTGCCAGCTCTTCACAGTTCCATAGCAATCAGCCCCAGCATTTT
few	TRBD1	TRBV10-3	TRBJ1-2	CAISESIGDRGQEGYTF	TGTGCCATCAGTGAGTCTATAGGAGACAGGGGGCAAGAAGGCTACACCTTC
.	.	TRBV15	TRBJ2-7	CATSRVPSPSYEQYF	TGTGCCACCAGCAGAGTGCCTAGCCCCTCCTACGAGCAGTACTTC
once	.	TRBV5-8	TRBJ1-4	CASSFKDSRGEKLFF	TGTGCCAGCAGCTTCAAAGACTCTCGGGGTGAAAAACTGTTTTTT
.	.	TRBV5-4	TRBJ1-5	CASSLEADQPQHF	TGTGCCAGCAGCTTGGAGGCGGATCAGCCCCAGCATTTT
.	TRBD1	TRBV5-1	TRBJ1-1	CASSQKPTGGFMNTEAFF	TGCGCCAGCAGCCAGAAACCTACAGGGGGCTTTATGAACACTGAAGCTTTCTTT
.	TRBD1	TRBV2	TRBJ2-1	CASRLNTGGLQFF	TGTGCCAGCAGACTCAACACAGGGGGCTTACAGTTCTTC
.	.	TRBV20-1	TRBJ1-5	CSASMIDRSNQPQHF	TGCAGTGCTAGTATGATTGACAGAAGCAATCAGCCCCAGCATTTT